The 22 T cell receptor beta chains presented below share a single source sample, sequenced in a study of cytomegalovirus exposure and HLA in healthy donors. The PCR employed 60 Vbeta primers together with 13 Jbeta primers. Method: immunoSEQ multiplex PCR; TCRdb's copy keeps in-frame clones and lacks some. The sample gives some 200,000 clones, 80% to 85% of which show up once; about 1.5% is in the top ten. Input material: PBMCs. The receptors shown here come from a woman younger than 35 in good health and CMV-seronegative.

This clone was observed a few times. The chain joins TRBV27 to TRBJ2-1; a possible D gene is TRBD2 (5 bases). Germline V gives CDR1 MNHEY, CDR2 SMNVEV (reference sequence). The V gene lost 3 bases and the J gene lost 4 bases, with 10 bases spanning the gap. The length of the CDR3 is 14 residues. DNA for the CDR3: TGTGCCAGCAGTTTGGGAAGCGGTTACAATGAGCAGTTCTTC. This gives the protein CASSLGSGYNEQFF.

The CDR3 reads CAWSGSAGLTNTGELFF. In DNA, the CDR3 is TGTGCCTGGAGTGGCTCGGCAGGACTAACGAACACCGGGGAGCTGTTTTTT. This chain links TRBV30 with TRBJ2-2; possibly TRBD2 for D (6 bases). The length of the CDR3 is 17 residues. The ends were cut back, 1 base at V and 0 bases at J, with 15 bases in the middle. CDR1 is GTSNPN and CDR2 is SVGIG in the germline V gene (reference sequence).

The V and J genes are TRBV7-2 and TRBJ2-3; D unresolved. Trimming pared 1 base from V and 4 bases from J, leaving 9 bases between. This CDR3 has 14 amino acids. The germline CDR1 and CDR2 sequences are SGHTA and FQGNSA. CDR3 DNA sequence: TGTGCCAGCAGCTTAGGCCCCCCGGCAGATACGCAGTATTTT. It translates to CASSLGPPADTQYF.

The CDR3 sequence is CASSWGDSNEKLFF. DNA for the CDR3: TGCGCCAGCAGCTGGGGGGACAGCAATGAAAAACTGTTTTTT. The chain carries TRBV5-1 and TRBJ1-4, with 7 positions matching TRBD1. The germline CDR1 and CDR2 sequences are SGHRS and YFSETQ. J gave up 5 bases and V 3 bases, and 4 bases lay outside the gene matches. The CDR3 covers 14 residues.

The chain recombines TRBV5-1 with TRBJ2-3, with TRBD1 matching over 10 bases. CDR1 is SGHRS, CDR2 YFSETQ, per germline. The CDR3 consists of 19 residues. After removal of 4 bases from V and 10 bases from J, the junction contained 24 bases not matched to a gene. DNA of the CDR3: TGCGCCAGCAGCCCCGGGACAGGGGACCCTCAGTTTCTCTCGAATGCGCAGTATTTT. Translation: CASSPGTGDPQFLSNAQYF.

With respect to this clone: Other DNA sequences in the same sample also yield this CDR3. Written as DNA, the CDR3 is TGTGCCAGCTCACTGGGACAGGGAGAGACCCAGTACTTC. This encodes CASSLGQGETQYF. The chain recombines TRBV18 with TRBJ2-5, with TRBD1 matching 9 bases. The CDR3 consists of 13 residues. The V gene end was trimmed by 4 bases and the J gene end by 4 bases; junction bases not matched to a gene: 1. CDR1 and CDR2 from the germline V gene are KGHSH and LQKENI.

The chain recombines TRBV4-3 with TRBJ1-1, with D tentatively TRBD1 (6 bases). Germline CDR1 is LGHNA and CDR2 is YSLEER. V was clipped by 0 bases and J by 2 bases, with 13 bases between them. The CDR3 is 16 residues long. The CDR3 DNA reads TGCGCCAGCAGCCAAGATCTAAACAGGGTAAACACTGAAGCTTTCTTT. This gives the protein CASSQDLNRVNTEAFF.

The rearrangement links TRBV2 to TRBJ2-5, with a possible D match to TRBD1 (5 bases). Looked up from germline, CDR1 is SNHLY and CDR2 is FYNNEI. The CDR3 length is 16 residues. Deletions cut 3 bases from V and 7 bases from J, with 21 bases between. The CDR3 loop is CASSEGPGAPWGTQYF. The CDR3 nucleotides are TGTGCCAGCAGTGAGGGGCCTGGGGCGCCGTGGGGGACCCAGTACTTC.

This sequence joins TRBV29-1 and TRBJ2-5; D might be TRBD2 (5 bases). The CDR3 length is 15 residues. V lost 5 bases to trimming and J lost 5 bases, with 21 bases between them. Germline values: CDR1 SQVTM, CDR2 ANQGSEA. The CDR3 DNA follows: TGCAGCGTTTTTCAAGACTACCCCCAGGTGGAGACCCAGTACTTC. The encoded protein is CSVFQDYPQVETQYF.

The V gene is TRBV27, the J gene TRBJ2-2; D perhaps matches TRBD1 (6 bases). The CDR3 covers 13 residues. V shed 4 bases and J shed 7 bases, with 10 bases lying between them. Germline loops: CDR1 MNHEY, CDR2 SMNVEV (reference sequence). The CDR3 region has the DNA TGTGCCAGCAGTTCCACAGGGATCGGGGAGCTGTTTTTT. Its protein is CASSSTGIGELFF.

This clone was observed a single time. The chain carries TRBV7-2 and TRBJ2-2; TRBD2 might be the D (6 bases). There are 15 residues in the CDR3. CDR1 and CDR2 from the germline V gene are SGHTA and FQGNSA. Trimming left V 4 bases short and J 5 bases short, with 14 bases between. CDR3 DNA sequence: TGTGCCAGCAGCTCGGGACTCCTAATTACCGGGGAGCTGTTTTTT. As protein: CASSSGLLITGELFF.

The rearrangement uses TRBV19 and TRBJ2-1; TRBD2 matches at 11 bases. The germline CDR1 and CDR2 sequences are LNHDA and SQIVND (reference sequence). Trimming cost V 5 bases and J 0 bases; bases outside gene matches: 3. The CDR3 is 16 residues long. This chain's CDR3 is CASSASGRSSYNEQFF. The CDR3 nucleotides are TGTGCCAGTAGTGCTAGCGGGAGGAGCTCCTACAATGAGCAGTTCTTC.

This sequence joins TRBV5-6 and TRBJ2-3, with D unresolved. The CDR3 length is 12 residues. Germline CDR1 SGHDT, CDR2 YYEEEE. The germline V and J ends were trimmed by 4 bases and 4 bases, with 7 bases remaining between them. The CDR3 bases are TGTGCCAGCAGCGATGCAGCAGATACGCAGTATTTT. It encodes CASSDAADTQYF.

The chain uses TRBV13 and TRBJ2-2, with TRBD2 matching over 10 bases. The CDR3 spans 14 residues. The J segment lost 6 bases and the V segment lost 11 bases, leaving 9 bases of the junction unmatched. Germline-derived CDR1 and CDR2 are PRHDT and FYEKMQ (reference sequence). The CDR3 DNA sequence: TGTGCCGCGCCGCAGCGGGAGGGCCCCGGGGAGCTGTTTTTT. Amino acid sequence: CAAPQREGPGELFF.

The rearrangement uses TRBV27 and TRBJ2-1; TRBD2 might be the D (5 bases). CDR1 is MNHEY, CDR2 SMNVEV, per germline (reference sequence). The V end was cut by 4 bases, the J end by 0 bases, with 10 bases between. This CDR3 region has 15 residues. CDR3 coding DNA: TGTGCCAGCAGTTCAGCGGTTGTCTCCTACAATGAGCAGTTCTTC. This sequence encodes CASSSAVVSYNEQFF.

CDR3 nucleotides: TGTGCCAGCAGTTTAAGTGGGCCACCTCTAAGCACAGATACGCAGTATTTT. Its translation is CASSLSGPPLSTDTQYF. This chain uses TRBV27 with TRBJ2-3; D uncertain. CDR3 size: 17 residues. The V and J ends lost 2 bases and 0 bases respectively, with 15 bases between them. CDR1 MNHEY and CDR2 SMNVEV come from the germline V gene (reference sequence).

The rearrangement links TRBV13 to TRBJ2-1; D call uncertain. The V and J ends lost 0 bases and 5 bases respectively, with 11 bases between them. The CDR3 is 15 amino acids. Germline values: CDR1 PRHDT, CDR2 FYEKMQ (reference sequence). The CDR3 coding sequence is TGTGCCAGCAGCTTAGGCCTTTCCCAGAACAATGAGCAGTTCTTC. It is translated as CASSLGLSQNNEQFF.

The chain links TRBV30 to TRBJ2-1; TRBD2 might be the D (6 bases). The CDR3 extends over 14 amino acids. Looked up from germline, CDR1 is GTSNPN and CDR2 is SVGIG (reference sequence). V lost 2 bases, J lost 8 bases, and 16 bases lay in between. This CDR3 reads CAWSLTSFFHEQFF. The DNA of the CDR3 is TGTGCCTGGAGTTTGACTAGTTTCTTCCATGAGCAGTTCTTC. Based on the CDR3 plus reference TRBV30 and TRBJ2-1, the full variable domain is SQTIHQWPATLVQPVGSPLSLECTVEGTSNPNLYWYRQAAGRGLQLLFYSVGIGQISSEVPQNLSASRPQDRQFILSSKKLLLSDSGFYLCAWSLTSFFHEQFFGPGTRLTVL.

The rearrangement links TRBV20-1 to TRBJ2-7, with D tentatively TRBD1 (6 bases). The CDR3 is 11 amino acids. The germline V and J ends were trimmed by 6 bases and 3 bases, with 9 bases remaining between them. Germline CDR1 is DFQATT and CDR2 is SNEGSKA (reference sequence). The CDR3 sequence is CSAGDNYEQYF. CDR3 sequence (DNA): TGCAGTGCAGGGGACAACTACGAGCAGTACTTC.

The chain has TRBV28 and TRBJ2-1, with 11 positions matching TRBD2. Germline assignment: CDR1 MDHEN and CDR2 SYDVKM. V shed 2 bases and J 5 bases; nucleotides not matched to a gene: 2. This CDR3 has 15 residues. CDR3 amino acids: CASSLPSGRNNEQFF. As DNA, the CDR3 is TGTGCCAGCAGTTTACCTAGCGGGAGGAACAATGAGCAGTTCTTC.

This sequence joins TRBV7-9 and TRBJ2-1; TRBD2 matches at 10 bases. CDR1 SEHNR and CDR2 FQNEAQ come from the germline V gene (reference sequence). J gave up 6 bases and V 5 bases, and 10 bases lay outside the gene matches. The CDR3 sequence is 16 residues long. In nucleotides, the CDR3 is TGTGCCAGCAGCACCCCGACTAGCGGGCCCCCCAATGAGCAGTTCTTC. Its translation: CASSTPTSGPPNEQFF.

V and J are TRBV7-9 and TRBJ2-5; 7 bases line up with TRBD1. V dropped 5 bases and J dropped 5; count of bases not matched to a gene: 8. The CDR3 length is 14 residues. The germline gives CDR1 SEHNR, CDR2 FQNEAQ (reference sequence). This CDR3 reads CASSLGQTHETQYF. CDR3 coding DNA: TGTGCCAGCAGCCTGGGACAGACTCACGAGACCCAGTACTTC.